A selection of T cell receptor beta chains follows, all from one sample in a study of CD8+CD57+ T cells in acquired aplastic anemia. TCRdb fed the reads into MiXCR, producing one record per CDR3 protein. The sample consists of about 160,000 distinct CDR3 sequences, more than 45% of them appearing once. Sample: sorted CD4+, CD8+, or CD8+CD57+ T cells (not recorded which) from PBMCs. These receptor sequences come from a human donor with aplastic anemia. Both conserved end residues are part of each CDR3. The D gene is left open where the match is weak. Clone size is not always given. Where it is, it says once, few, many or a class for expanded clones.

clone size	J gene	D gene	V gene	CDR3 DNA	CDR3 protein
many	TRBJ1-6	TRBD1	TRBV2	TGTGCCAGCACTAACACCAGGGGGGAAAATTCACCCCTCCACTTT	CASTNTRGENSPLHF
many	TRBJ2-1	-	TRBV9	TGTGCCAGCAGCAGAGACCACCGTGAGCAGTTCTTC	CASSRDHREQFF
many	TRBJ1-1	-	TRBV7-2	TGTGCCAGCAGCTTAGTAAAGACCCAAGCTTTCTTT	CASSLVKTQAFF
once	TRBJ1-2	-	TRBV11-2	TGTGCCAGCAGCCCAATAAATAACTTTAACAGTTATGGCTACACCTTC	CASSPINNFNSYGYTF
few	TRBJ1-5	-	TRBV10-3	TGTGCCATCAGTGACCAGGGAGGGGAGTCCCAGCATTTT	CAISDQGGESQHF
many	TRBJ2-2	-	TRBV12-3/TRBV12-4	TGTGCCAGCAGCCGTGACAGTTGGCGAAGCGGGGAGCTGTTTTTT	CASSRDSWRSGELFF
many	TRBJ2-5	-	TRBV12-3/TRBV12-4	TGTGCCAGCAGTTTGAGGGAGACCCAGTACTTC	CASSLRETQYF
-	TRBJ2-2	-	TRBV7-9	TGTGCCAGCAGTGAAGGGGAGCTGTTTTTT	CASSEGELFF
-	TRBJ2-7	TRBD1	TRBV7-6	TGTGCCAGCAGCCTAGACAGGGACCACGAGCAGTACTTC	CASSLDRDHEQYF
many	TRBJ2-1	TRBD2	TRBV20-1	TGCAGTGCTAGGGCCGGTAGCGGGGGGAGTAATGAGCAGTTCTTC	CSARAGSGGSNEQFF
few	TRBJ1-2	TRBD1	TRBV5-1	TGCGCCAGCAGCTCGCAGACAGGGACGACATATGGCTACACCTTC	CASSSQTGTTYGYTF
-	TRBJ2-7	TRBD1	TRBV3-1	TGTGCCAGCAGCCATAAAGCAGGGGGCGAGCAGTACTTC	CASSHKAGGEQYF
-	TRBJ1-1	-	TRBV29-1	TGCAGCGTGCGGGAGGCTGAAGCTTTCTTT	CSVREAEAFF
-	TRBJ1-6	TRBD1	TRBV20-1	TGCAGTGCTACCGGACAGGGAAGTTCACCCCTCCACTTT	CSATGQGSSPLHF
-	TRBJ2-7	-	TRBV10-3	TGTGCCAGCGGCCCAGGGTTGGAGGTAAAATCGGACGAGCAGTACTTC	CASGPGLEVKSDEQYF
many	TRBJ1-4	-	TRBV5-5	TGTGCCAGCAGCACCGACAGCCAATTTGAAAAACTGTTTTTT	CASSTDSQFEKLFF
many	TRBJ2-3	-	TRBV2	TGTGCCAGCAGTCTATTCGAAGGGGCAGATACGCAGTATTTT	CASSLFEGADTQYF
-	TRBJ2-7	TRBD2	TRBV7-9	TGTGCCAGCAGCCTAGCGGGATACTACGAGCAGTACTTC	CASSLAGYYEQYF
many	TRBJ2-2	TRBD2	TRBV24-1	TGTGCCACAGAAGGGACTAGCGGTGCCTTCGCGAACACCGGGGAGCTGTTTTTT	CATEGTSGAFANTGELFF
-	TRBJ1-2	-	TRBV15	TGTGCCACCAGCAGACGGGACGTGAATGGCTACACCTTC	CATSRRDVNGYTF
-	TRBJ2-3	TRBD1	TRBV11-1	TGTGCCAGCAGCTTAGCACAGGGGAGATCCATAGATACGCAGTATTTT	CASSLAQGRSIDTQYF